The next 5 T cell receptor beta chains were all read from a single sample in a study of metastatic and nonmetastatic thyroid tumors. There were no patients who had received any treatment before thyroid surgery. Using MiXCR, TCRdb re-called clones from the PCR reads. Among some 15,000 clones, about 26% were seen once, and the ten largest hold 11%. Sequenced sample: blood. These receptors were taken from a male donor with papillary thyroid cancer or a benign thyroid nodule (not recorded which). Some clones in this sample may be carry-over from other donors' samples.

This clone was recorded a few times. The rearrangement joins TRBV19 to TRBJ2-2, with D tentatively TRBD1 (6 bases). This CDR3 spans 13 amino acids. V lost 5 bases to trimming and J lost 8 bases, with 12 bases between them. Germline V gene lookup returns CDR1 LNHDA and CDR2 SQIVND (reference sequence). The DNA of the CDR3 is TGTGCCAGTAGTCAGGGGACGTCGGGGGAGCTGTTTTTT. Encoded protein: CASSQGTSGELFF.

The chain uses TRBV11-2 and TRBJ2-7; 8 bases are shared with TRBD1. The ends lost 4 bases at V and 6 bases at J; junction bases unmatched: 11. This CDR3 is 15 amino acids long. Per the germline V gene, CDR1 is SGHAT and CDR2 is FQNNGV. The CDR3 is CASSSPGQGLGEQYF. Written as DNA, the CDR3 is TGTGCCAGCAGCTCCCCCGGACAGGGACTGGGCGAGCAGTACTTC.

This clone was detected many times. A much larger clone lies a single base off, so this may be a read error. This chain links TRBV11-3 with TRBJ2-2, with a tentative D call TRBD2 (7 bases). CDR1 and CDR2 (germline): SGHNT, YENEEA. The CDR3 totals 15 residues. The V end was cut by 4 bases, the J end by 6 bases, with 15 bases between. CDR3 in amino acids: CASSSQGGGAGELFF. In DNA, the CDR3 is TGTGCCAGCAGCTCACAGGGCGGGGGTGCCGGGGAGCTGTTTTTT.

This clone was recorded at least ten times. This chain connects TRBV7-6 to TRBJ2-7; D may match TRBD1 or TRBD2 (5 bases each). Trimming pared 3 bases from V and 3 bases from J, leaving 12 bases between. Germline V CDR1 and CDR2: SGHVS, FNYEAQ. The CDR3 runs 14 residues. CDR3 DNA sequence: TGTGCCAGCAGCTTCATGGGACCAAGCTACGAGCAGTACTTC. The encoded protein is CASSFMGPSYEQYF.

The chain uses TRBV28 and TRBJ2-7; 12 bases agree with TRBD2. The CDR3 is 14 residues long. The V segment lost 5 bases and the J segment 6 bases; nucleotides outside the gene matches: 5. CDR1 and CDR2 (germline): MDHEN, SYDVKM. Here the CDR3 reads CASSLTSGRLEQYF. In DNA form, the CDR3 reads TGTGCCAGCAGTCTGACTAGCGGGAGACTCGAGCAGTACTTC.